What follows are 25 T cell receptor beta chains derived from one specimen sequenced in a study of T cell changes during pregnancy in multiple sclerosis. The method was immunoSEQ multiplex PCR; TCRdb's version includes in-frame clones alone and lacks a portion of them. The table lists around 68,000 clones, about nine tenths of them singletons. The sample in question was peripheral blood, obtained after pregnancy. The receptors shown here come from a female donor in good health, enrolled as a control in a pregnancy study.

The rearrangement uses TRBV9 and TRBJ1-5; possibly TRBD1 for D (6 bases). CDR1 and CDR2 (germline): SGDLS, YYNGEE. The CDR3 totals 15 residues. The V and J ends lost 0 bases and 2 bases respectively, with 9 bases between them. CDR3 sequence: CASSVGQEGNQPQHF. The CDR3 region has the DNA TGTGCCAGCAGCGTAGGACAGGAGGGCAATCAGCCCCAGCATTTT.

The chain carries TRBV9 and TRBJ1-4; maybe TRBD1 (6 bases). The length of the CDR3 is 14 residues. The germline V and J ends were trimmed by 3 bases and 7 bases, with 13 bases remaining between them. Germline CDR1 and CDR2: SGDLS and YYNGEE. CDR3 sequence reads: CASSGGGAGEKLFF. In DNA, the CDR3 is TGTGCCAGCAGCGGTGGGGGCGCCGGTGAAAAACTGTTTTTT.

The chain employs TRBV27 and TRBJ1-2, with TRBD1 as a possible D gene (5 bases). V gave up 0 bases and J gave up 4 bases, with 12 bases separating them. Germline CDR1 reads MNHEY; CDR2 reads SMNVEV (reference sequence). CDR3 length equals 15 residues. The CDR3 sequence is CASSLSKGLVYGYTF. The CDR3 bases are TGTGCCAGCAGTTTATCCAAGGGGCTGGTCTATGGCTACACCTTC.

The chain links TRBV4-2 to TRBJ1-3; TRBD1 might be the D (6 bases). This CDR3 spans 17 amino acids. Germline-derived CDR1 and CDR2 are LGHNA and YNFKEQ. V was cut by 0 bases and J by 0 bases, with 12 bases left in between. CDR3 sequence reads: CASSQDPDRASGNTIYF. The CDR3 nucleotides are TGTGCCAGCAGCCAAGATCCGGACAGAGCCTCTGGAAACACCATATATTTT.

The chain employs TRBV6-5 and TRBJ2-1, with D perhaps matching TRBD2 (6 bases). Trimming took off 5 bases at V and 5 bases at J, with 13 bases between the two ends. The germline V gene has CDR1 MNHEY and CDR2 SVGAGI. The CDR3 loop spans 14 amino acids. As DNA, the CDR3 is TGTGCCAGCAGTCGTCGGGACTTCCACAATGAGCAGTTCTTC. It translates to CASSRRDFHNEQFF.

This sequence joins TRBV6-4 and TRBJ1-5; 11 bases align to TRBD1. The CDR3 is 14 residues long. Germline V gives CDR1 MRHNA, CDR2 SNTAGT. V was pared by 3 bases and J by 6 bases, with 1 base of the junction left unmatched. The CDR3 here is CASSEGTGGQPQHF. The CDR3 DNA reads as TGTGCCAGCAGTGAGGGGACAGGGGGTCAGCCCCAGCATTTT.

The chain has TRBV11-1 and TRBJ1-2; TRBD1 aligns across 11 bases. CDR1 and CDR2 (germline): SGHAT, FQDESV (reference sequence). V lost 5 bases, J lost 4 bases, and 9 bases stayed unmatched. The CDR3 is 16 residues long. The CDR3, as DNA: TGTGCCAGCAGCCAGAGGACAGGGGGCTCGGGCTATGGCTACACCTTC. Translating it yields CASSQRTGGSGYGYTF.

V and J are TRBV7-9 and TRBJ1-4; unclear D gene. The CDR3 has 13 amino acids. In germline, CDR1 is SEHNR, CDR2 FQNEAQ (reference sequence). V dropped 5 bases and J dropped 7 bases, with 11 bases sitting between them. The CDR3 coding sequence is TGTGCCAGCAGCCCGAGCGGAGTTGAAAAACTGTTTTTT. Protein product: CASSPSGVEKLFF.

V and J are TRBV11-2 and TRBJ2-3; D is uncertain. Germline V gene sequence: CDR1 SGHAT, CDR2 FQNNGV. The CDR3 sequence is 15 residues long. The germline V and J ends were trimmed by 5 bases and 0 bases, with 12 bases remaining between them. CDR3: CASSPRSPSTDTQYF. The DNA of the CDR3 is TGTGCCAGCAGCCCCCGTAGCCCTAGCACAGATACGCAGTATTTT.

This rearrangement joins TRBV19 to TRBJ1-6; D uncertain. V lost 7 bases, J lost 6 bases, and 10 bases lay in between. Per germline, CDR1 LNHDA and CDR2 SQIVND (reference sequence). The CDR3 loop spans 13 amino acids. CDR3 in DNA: TGTGCCAGTAATCCAGGCACTAATTCACCCCTCCACTTT. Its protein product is CASNPGTNSPLHF.

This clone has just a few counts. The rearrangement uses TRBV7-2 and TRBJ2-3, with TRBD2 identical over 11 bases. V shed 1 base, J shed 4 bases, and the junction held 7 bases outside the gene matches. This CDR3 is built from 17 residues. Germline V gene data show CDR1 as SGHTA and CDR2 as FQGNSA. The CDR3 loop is CASSLVRSGGDPDTQYF. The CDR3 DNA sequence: TGTGCCAGCAGCTTAGTCCGTAGCGGGGGGGACCCAGATACGCAGTATTTT.

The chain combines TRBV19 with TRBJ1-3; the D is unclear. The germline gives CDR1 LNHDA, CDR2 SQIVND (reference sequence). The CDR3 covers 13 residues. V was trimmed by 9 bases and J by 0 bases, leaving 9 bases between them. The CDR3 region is CASSSSSGNTIYF. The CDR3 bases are TGTGCCAGCTCCTCGAGCTCTGGAAACACCATATATTTT.

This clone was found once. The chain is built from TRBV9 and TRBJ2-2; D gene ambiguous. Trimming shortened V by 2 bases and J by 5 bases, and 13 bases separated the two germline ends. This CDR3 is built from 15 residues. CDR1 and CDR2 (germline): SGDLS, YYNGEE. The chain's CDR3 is CASSVLDMKTGELFF. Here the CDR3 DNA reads TGTGCCAGCAGCGTCTTAGACATGAAGACCGGGGAGCTGTTTTTT.

CDR3 nucleotides: TGTGCCAGCAGCTTAAGAACAGGGGTTAACGGGGAGCTGTTTTTT. Amino acids: CASSLRTGVNGELFF. The V gene is TRBV7-9, the J gene TRBJ2-2; 7 nucleotides agree with TRBD1. The CDR3 has 15 amino acids. V lost 2 bases, J lost 7 bases, and 7 bases stayed unmatched. Germline V gene sequence: CDR1 SEHNR, CDR2 FQNEAQ (reference sequence).

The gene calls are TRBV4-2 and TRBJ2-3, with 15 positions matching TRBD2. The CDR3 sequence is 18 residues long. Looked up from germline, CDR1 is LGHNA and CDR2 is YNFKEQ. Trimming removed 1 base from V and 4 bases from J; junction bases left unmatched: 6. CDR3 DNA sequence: TGTGCCAGCAGCCAAGCCGGACTAGCGGGGGGGTTCCCAGATACGCAGTATTTT. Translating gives CASSQAGLAGGFPDTQYF.

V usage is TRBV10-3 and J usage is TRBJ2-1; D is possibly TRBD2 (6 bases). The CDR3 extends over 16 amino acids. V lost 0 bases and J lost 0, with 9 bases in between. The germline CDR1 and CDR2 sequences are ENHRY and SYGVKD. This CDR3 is CAISESGGASYNEQFF. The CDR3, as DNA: TGTGCCATCAGTGAGTCAGGCGGGGCCTCCTACAATGAGCAGTTCTTC.

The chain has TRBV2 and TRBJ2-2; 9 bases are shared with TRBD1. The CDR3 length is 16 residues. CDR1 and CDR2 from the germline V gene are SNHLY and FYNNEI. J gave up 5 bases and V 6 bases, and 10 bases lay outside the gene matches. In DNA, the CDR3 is TGTGCCAGCAGCAGACAGGGGGGGCGAAGGACCGGGGAGCTGTTTTTT. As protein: CASSRQGGRRTGELFF. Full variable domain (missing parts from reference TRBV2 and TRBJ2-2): EPEVTQTPSHQVTQMGQEVILRCVPISNHLYFYWYRQILGQKVEFLVSFYNNEISEKSEIFDDQFSVERPDGSNFTLKIRSTKLEDSAMYFCASSRQGGRRTGELFFGEGSRLTVL.

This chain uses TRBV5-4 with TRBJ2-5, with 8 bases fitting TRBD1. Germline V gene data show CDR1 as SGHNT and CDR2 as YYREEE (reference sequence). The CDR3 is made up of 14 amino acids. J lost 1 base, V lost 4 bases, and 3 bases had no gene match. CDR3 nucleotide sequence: TGTGCCAGCAGCACGGGACAGGTCCAAGAGACCCAGTACTTC. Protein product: CASSTGQVQETQYF.

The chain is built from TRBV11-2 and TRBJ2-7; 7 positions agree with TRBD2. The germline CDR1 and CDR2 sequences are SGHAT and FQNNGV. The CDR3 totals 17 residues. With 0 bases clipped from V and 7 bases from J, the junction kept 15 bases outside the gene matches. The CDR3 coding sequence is TGTGCCAGCAGCTTAGATCCAGGGAGACTAGCAGTGGGGGAGCAGTACTTC. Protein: CASSLDPGRLAVGEQYF. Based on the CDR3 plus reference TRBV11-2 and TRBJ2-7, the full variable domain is EAGVAQSPRYKIIEKRQSVAFWCNPISGHATLYWYQQILGQGPKLLIQFQNNGVVDDSQLPKDRFSAERLKGVDSTLKIQPAKLEDSAVYLCASSLDPGRLAVGEQYFGPGTRLTVT.

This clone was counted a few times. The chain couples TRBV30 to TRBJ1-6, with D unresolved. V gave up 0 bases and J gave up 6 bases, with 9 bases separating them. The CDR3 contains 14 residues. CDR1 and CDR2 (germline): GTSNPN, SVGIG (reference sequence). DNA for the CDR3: TGTGCCTGGAGTGTGGGAGCCGCTAATTCACCCCTCCACTTT. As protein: CAWSVGAANSPLHF.

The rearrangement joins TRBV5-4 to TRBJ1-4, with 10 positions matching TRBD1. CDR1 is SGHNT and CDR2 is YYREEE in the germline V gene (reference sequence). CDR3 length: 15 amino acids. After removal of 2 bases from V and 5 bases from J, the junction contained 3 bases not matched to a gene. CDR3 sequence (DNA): TGTGCCAGCAGCTTAGGGACAGGGGTGAATGAAAAACTGTTTTTT. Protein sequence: CASSLGTGVNEKLFF.

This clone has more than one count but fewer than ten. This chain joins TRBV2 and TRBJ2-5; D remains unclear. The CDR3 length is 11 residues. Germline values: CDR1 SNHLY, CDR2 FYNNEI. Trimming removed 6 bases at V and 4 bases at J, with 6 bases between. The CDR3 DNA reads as TGTGCCAGCAGCCTCAGAGAGACCCAGTACTTC. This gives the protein CASSLRETQYF. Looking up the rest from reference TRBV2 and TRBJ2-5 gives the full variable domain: EPEVTQTPSHQVTQMGQEVILRCVPISNHLYFYWYRQILGQKVEFLVSFYNNEISEKSEIFDDQFSVERPDGSNFTLKIRSTKLEDSAMYFCASSLRETQYFGPGTRLLVL.

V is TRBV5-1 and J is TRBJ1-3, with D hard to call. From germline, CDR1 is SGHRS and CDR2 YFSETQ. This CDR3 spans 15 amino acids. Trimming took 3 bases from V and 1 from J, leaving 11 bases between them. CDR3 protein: CASSSGSQSGNTIYF. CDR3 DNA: TGCGCCAGCAGCTCAGGATCACAGTCTGGAAACACCATATATTTT.

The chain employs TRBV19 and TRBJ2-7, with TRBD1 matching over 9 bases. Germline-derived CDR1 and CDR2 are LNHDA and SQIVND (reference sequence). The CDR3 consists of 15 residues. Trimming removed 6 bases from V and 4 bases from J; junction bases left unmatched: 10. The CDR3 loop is CASRWNRGLGYEQYF. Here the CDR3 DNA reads TGTGCCAGTAGATGGAACAGGGGGCTCGGGTACGAGCAGTACTTC. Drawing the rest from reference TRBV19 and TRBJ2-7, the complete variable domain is DGGITQSPKYLFRKEGQNVTLSCEQNLNHDAMYWYRQDPGQGLRLIYYSQIVNDFQKGDIAEGYSVSREKKESFPLTVTSAQKNPTAFYLCASRWNRGLGYEQYFGPGTRLTVT.

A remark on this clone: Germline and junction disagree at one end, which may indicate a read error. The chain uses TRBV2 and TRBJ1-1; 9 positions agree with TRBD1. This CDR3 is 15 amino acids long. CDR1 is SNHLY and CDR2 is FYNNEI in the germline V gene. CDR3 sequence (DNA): TGTGCCAGCATCCGGGACAGGGCTCTGAAAACTGAAGCTTTCTTT. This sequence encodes CASIRDRALKTEAFF.